This TCR beta chain was identified during a study of cytomegalovirus exposure and HLA in healthy donors. PCR involved 60 Vbeta and 13 Jbeta primers. Repertoires were generated with immunoSEQ multiplex PCR, while TCRdb's copy carries only in-frame clones and drops some. Among 55,000 to 70,000 clones, 80% were seen once, and the ten largest hold approximately 6%. In germline, CDR1 is LNHDA, CDR2 SQIVND (reference sequence). Trimming left V 6 bases short and J 0 bases short, with 12 bases between. The CDR3 is 15 residues long. Sequencing used PBMCs. The V gene is TRBV19, the J gene TRBJ1-5, with unresolved D. The sequence derives from a male donor in good health and CMV-seronegative. The DNA of the CDR3 is TGTGCCAGTAGCGCTGCCGCGGGTAGCAATCAGCCCCAGCATTTT. This sequence encodes CASSAAAGSNQPQHF.